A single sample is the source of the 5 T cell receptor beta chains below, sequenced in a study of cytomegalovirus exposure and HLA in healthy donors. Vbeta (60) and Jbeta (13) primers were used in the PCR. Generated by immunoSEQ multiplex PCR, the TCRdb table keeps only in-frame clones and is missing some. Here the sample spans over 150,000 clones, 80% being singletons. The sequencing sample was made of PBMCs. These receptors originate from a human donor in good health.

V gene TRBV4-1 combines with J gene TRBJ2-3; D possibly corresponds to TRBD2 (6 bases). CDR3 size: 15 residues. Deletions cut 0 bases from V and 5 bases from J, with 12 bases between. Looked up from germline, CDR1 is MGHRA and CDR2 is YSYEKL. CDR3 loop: CASSQDGQGGDTQYF. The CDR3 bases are TGCGCCAGCAGCCAAGATGGTCAGGGAGGAGATACGCAGTATTTT.

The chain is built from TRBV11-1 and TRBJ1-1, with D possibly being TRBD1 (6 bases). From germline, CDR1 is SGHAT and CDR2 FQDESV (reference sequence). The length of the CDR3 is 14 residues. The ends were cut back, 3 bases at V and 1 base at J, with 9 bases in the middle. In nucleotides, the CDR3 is TGTGCCAGCAGCTTCGGCAGGGGGAACACTGAAGCTTTCTTT. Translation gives CASSFGRGNTEAFF.

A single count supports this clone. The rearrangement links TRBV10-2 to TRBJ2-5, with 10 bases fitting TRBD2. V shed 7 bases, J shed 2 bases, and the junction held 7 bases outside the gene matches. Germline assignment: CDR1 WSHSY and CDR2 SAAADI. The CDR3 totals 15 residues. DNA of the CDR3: TGCGCCAGCATGTGGGCTAGCGGGGGTCAAGAGACCCAGTACTTC. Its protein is CASMWASGGQETQYF.

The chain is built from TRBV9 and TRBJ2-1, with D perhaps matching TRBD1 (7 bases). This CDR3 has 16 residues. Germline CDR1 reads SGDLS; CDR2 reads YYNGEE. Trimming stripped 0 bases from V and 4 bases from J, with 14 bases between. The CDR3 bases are TGTGCCAGCAGCGTAGCTGGAGGGGGCCAGTACAATGAGCAGTTCTTC. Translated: CASSVAGGGQYNEQFF.

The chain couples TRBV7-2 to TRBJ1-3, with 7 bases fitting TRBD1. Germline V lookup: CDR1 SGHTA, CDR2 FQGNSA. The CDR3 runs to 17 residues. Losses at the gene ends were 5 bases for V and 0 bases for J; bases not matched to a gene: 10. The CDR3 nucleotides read TGTGCCAGCAGCGTCGCAGGGACAGTTTACTCTGGAAACACCATATATTTT. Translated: CASSVAGTVYSGNTIYF.